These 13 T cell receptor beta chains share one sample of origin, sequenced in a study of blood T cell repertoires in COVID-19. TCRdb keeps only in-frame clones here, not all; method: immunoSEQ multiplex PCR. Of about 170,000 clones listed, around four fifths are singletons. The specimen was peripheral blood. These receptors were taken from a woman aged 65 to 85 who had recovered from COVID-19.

In DNA, the CDR3 is TGTGCCAGCAGCCCGACGGGGGGGGGCGAGCAGTACTTC. Its protein product is CASSPTGGGEQYF. The chain couples TRBV3-1 (or the pseudogene TRBV3-2) to TRBJ2-7; TRBD2 aligns across 8 bases. Germline-derived CDR1 and CDR2 are LGHDT and YNNKEL (reference sequence). J gave up 6 bases and V 4 bases, and 5 bases lay outside the gene matches. The CDR3 runs 13 residues.

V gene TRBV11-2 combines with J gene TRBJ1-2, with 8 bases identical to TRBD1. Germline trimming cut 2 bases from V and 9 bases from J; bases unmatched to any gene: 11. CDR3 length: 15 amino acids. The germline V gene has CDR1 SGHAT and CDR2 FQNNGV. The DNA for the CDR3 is TGTGCCAGCAGCTTATCCGTGCAGGGGGCGAGTAGCTACACCTTC. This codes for CASSLSVQGASSYTF.

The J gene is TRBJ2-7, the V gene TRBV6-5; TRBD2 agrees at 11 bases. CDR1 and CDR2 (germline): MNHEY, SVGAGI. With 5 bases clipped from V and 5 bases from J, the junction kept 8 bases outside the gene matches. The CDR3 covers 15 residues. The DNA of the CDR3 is TGTGCCAGCAGTAAACTAGCGGGAGTGTCCCACGAGCAGTACTTC. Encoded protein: CASSKLAGVSHEQYF.

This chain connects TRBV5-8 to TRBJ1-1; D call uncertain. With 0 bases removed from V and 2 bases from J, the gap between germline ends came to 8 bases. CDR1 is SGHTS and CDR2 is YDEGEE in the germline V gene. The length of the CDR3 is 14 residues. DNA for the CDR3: TGTGCCAGCAGCTTGGGGCAGGAAAACACTGAAGCTTTCTTT. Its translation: CASSLGQENTEAFF.

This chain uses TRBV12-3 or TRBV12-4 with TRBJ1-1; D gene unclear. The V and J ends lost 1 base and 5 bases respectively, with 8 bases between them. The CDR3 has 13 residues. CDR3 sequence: CASSLEGRTEAFF. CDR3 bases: TGTGCCAGCAGTTTAGAAGGGAGGACTGAAGCTTTCTTT.

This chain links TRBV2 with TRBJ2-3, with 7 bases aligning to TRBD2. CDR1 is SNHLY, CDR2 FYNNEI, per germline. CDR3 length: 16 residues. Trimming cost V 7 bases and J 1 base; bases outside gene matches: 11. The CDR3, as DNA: TGTGCCAGCACCGAACTAGCGCCCGGGGGCACAGATACGCAGTATTTT. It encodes CASTELAPGGTDTQYF.

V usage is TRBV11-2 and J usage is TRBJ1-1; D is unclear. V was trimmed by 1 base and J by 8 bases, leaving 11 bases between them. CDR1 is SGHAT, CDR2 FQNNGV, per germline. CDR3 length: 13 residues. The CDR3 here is CASSLGIQKEAFF. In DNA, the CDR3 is TGTGCCAGCAGCTTAGGAATACAGAAAGAAGCTTTCTTT.

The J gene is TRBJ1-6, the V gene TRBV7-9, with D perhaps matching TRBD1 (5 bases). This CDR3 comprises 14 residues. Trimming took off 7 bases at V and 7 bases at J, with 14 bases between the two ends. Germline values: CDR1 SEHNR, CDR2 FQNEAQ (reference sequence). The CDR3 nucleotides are TGTGCCAGCAACGGGGGAACCCGAAATTCACCCCTCCACTTT. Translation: CASNGGTRNSPLHF.

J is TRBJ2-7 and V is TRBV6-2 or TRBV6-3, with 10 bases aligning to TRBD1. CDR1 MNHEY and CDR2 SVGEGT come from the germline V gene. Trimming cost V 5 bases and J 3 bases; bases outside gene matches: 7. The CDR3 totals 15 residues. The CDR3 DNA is TGTGCCAGCAGTCCACTCCGGGACAGGGGCTACGAGCAGTACTTC. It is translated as CASSPLRDRGYEQYF.

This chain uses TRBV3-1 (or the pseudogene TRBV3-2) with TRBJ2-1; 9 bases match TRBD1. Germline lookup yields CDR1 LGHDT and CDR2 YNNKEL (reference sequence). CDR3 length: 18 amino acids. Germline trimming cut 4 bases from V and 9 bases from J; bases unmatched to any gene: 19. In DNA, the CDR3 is TGTGCCAGCAGCCGATCCGCCGTGGGGACAGGGAGAAAAGGTGAGCAGTTCTTC. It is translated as CASSRSAVGTGRKGEQFF.

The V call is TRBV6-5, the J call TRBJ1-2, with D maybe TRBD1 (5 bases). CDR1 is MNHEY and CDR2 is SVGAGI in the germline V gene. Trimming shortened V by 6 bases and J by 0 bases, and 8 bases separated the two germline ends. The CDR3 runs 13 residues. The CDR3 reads CASRGRTNYGYTF. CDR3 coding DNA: TGTGCCAGCAGGGGGCGGACTAACTATGGCTACACCTTC.

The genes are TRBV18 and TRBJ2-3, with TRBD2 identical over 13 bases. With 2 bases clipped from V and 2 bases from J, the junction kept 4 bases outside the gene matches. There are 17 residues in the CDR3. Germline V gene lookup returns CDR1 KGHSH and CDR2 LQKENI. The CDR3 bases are TGTGCCAGCTCACCAAGGGGACTAGCGGGGACCACAGATACGCAGTATTTT. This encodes CASSPRGLAGTTDTQYF.

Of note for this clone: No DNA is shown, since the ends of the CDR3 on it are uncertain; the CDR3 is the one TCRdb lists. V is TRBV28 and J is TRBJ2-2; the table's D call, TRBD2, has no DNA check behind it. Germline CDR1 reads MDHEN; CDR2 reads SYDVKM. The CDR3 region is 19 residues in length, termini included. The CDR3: CASSLWTSGDPRTPGSCFF.